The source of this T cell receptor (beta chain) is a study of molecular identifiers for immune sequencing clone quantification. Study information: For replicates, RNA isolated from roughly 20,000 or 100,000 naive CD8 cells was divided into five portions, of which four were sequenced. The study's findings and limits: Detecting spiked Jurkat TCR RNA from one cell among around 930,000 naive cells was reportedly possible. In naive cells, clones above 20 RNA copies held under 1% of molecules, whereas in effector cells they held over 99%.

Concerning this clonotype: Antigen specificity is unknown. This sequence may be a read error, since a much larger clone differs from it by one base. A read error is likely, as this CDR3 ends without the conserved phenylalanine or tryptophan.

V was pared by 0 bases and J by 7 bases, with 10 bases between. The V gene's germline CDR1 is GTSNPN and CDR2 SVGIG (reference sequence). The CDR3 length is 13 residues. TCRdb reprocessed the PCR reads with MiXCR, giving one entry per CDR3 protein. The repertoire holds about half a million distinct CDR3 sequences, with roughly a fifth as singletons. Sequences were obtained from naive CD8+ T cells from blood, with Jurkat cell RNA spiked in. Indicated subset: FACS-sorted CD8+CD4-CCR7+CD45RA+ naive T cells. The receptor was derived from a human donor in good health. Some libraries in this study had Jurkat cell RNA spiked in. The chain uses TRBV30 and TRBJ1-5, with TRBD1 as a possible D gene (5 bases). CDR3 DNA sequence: TGTGCCTGGAGTGTAGGACACAACCAGCCCCAGCATTCT. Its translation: CAWSVGHNQPQHS.